This T cell receptor (beta chain) was captured by sequencing in a study of shared clonotypes between healthy human individuals. At the level of the study: The people who gave samples were two women and a few men aged 18 to 49.

Regarding this clone: What it binds is not known.

V was cut by 4 bases and J by 0 bases, with 10 bases left in between. The CDR3 totals 15 residues. Germline V gene sequence: CDR1 SEHNR, CDR2 FQNEAQ (reference sequence). General study findings and limits: Relative to clonotypes present in all four donors, those not shared had lower generation probabilities. With a handful of donors compared, roughly 5% of naive CD4 clonotypes were shared. The sole specimen, blood, was sampled, and tissue repertoires likely differ.

Method: immunoSEQ multiplex PCR; TCRdb's copy keeps in-frame clones and lacks some. The data show over a million clones, roughly 96% seen once. The TCR originated in a man younger than 45 in good health. The genes are TRBV7-9 and TRBJ1-3, with D tentatively TRBD1 (5 bases). The sequenced sample was naive CD4+ T cells sorted from blood. The subset: CD45RA+ positively selected. This CDR3 reads CASSSDSSSGNTIYF. CDR3 nucleotide sequence: TGTGCCAGCAGCTCCGACAGTTCCTCTGGAAACACCATATATTTT.